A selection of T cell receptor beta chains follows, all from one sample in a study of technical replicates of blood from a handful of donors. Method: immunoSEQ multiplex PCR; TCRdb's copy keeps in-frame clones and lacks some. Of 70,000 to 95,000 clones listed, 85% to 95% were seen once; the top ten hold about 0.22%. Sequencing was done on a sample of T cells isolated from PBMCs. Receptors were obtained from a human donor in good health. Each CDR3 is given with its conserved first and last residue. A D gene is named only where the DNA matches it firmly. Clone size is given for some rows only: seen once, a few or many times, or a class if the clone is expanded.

CASRPLNRVNQPQHF TGTGCCAGCAGACCCCTAAACAGGGTCAATCAGCCCCAGCATTTT . TRBJ1-5 . TRBV7-9
CASSIGSGTQYF TGTGCCAGTAGTATAGGAAGCGGGACGCAGTATTTT . TRBJ2-3 . TRBV19
CASSERGTWDIQYF TGTGCCAGCAGCGAGAGGGGGACATGGGACATTCAGTACTTC . TRBJ2-4 . TRBV9
CASSPGLGGVNEQFF TGTGCCAGCTCACCGGGACTAGGGGGTGTCAATGAGCAGTTCTTC TRBD2 TRBJ2-1 once TRBV18
CASRPTGGSNQPQHF TGTGCCAGCAGGCCGACAGGGGGATCCAATCAGCCCCAGCATTTT TRBD1 TRBJ1-5 . TRBV6-5
CASSTGTGKGYTF TGTGCCAGCAGCACCGGGACAGGGAAGGGCTACACCTTC TRBD1 TRBJ1-2 once TRBV7-6
CASRERTAFYGYTF TGTGCCAGCAGGGAAAGGACAGCCTTCTATGGCTACACCTTC . TRBJ1-2 . TRBV2
CASGRWTGKSSYEQYF TGTGCCAGCGGCCGTTGGACAGGGAAAAGCTCCTACGAGCAGTACTTC TRBD1 TRBJ2-7 . TRBV7-9
CASSYTSGSGKETQYF TGTGCCAGCAGCTACACTAGCGGGAGTGGTAAAGAGACCCAGTACTTC TRBD2 TRBJ2-5 . TRBV6-5
CSVNRAAADTQYF TGCAGCGTTAACAGGGCAGCCGCAGATACGCAGTATTTT . TRBJ2-3 . TRBV29-1
CASSQDLAGTTYGYTF TGCGCCAGCAGCCAAGATTTGGCCGGGACAACTTATGGCTACACCTTC . TRBJ1-2 . TRBV4-1
CASTGRDYGYTF TGTGCCAGCACAGGGCGCGACTATGGCTACACCTTC . TRBJ1-2 . TRBV6-4
CASGGRTLHF TGTGCCAGCGGAGGTAGGACCCTCCACTTT . TRBJ1-6 . TRBV25-1
CASSVQNTGELFF TGTGCCAGCAGCGTCCAGAACACCGGGGAGCTGTTTTTT . TRBJ2-2 . TRBV9
CACETGAYGYTF TGTGCCTGCGAGACAGGTGCCTATGGCTACACCTTC . TRBJ1-2 . TRBV30
CASSKTGIGSEAFF TGTGCCAGTAGCAAAACAGGGATTGGGTCTGAAGCTTTCTTT . TRBJ1-1 . TRBV19
CATSSGLADLQETQYF TGTGCCACCAGCTCAGGACTAGCGGACCTCCAAGAGACCCAGTACTTC TRBD2 TRBJ2-5 . TRBV15
CASSRQIETQYF TGTGCCAGCAGCCGACAAATCGAGACCCAGTACTTC . TRBJ2-5 . TRBV7-2
CASRPGFRGSYNEQFF TGTGCCAGTAGGCCGGGGTTCAGAGGGTCCTACAATGAGCAGTTCTTC . TRBJ2-1 . TRBV19
CASSVAASGTGRYYNEQFF TGTGCCAGCAGCGTAGCGGCTAGCGGGACAGGTAGATACTACAATGAGCAGTTCTTC . TRBJ2-1 . TRBV9
CSTLKDMNTEAFF TGCAGCACTCTTAAGGACATGAACACTGAAGCTTTCTTT . TRBJ1-1 . TRBV29-1
CASSLANRGFDYGYTF TGTGCCAGCAGCTTAGCGAACAGGGGTTTTGACTATGGCTACACCTTC TRBD1 TRBJ1-2 . TRBV7-8
CSVVMVGREGTGELFF TGCAGCGTTGTTATGGTGGGCCGGGAGGGCACCGGGGAGCTGTTTTTT TRBD2 TRBJ2-2 . TRBV29-1
CAILEGGAPNTGELFF TGTGCCATCCTAGAGGGCGGGGCTCCGAACACCGGGGAGCTGTTTTTT . TRBJ2-2 . TRBV10-3
CASSLSGGPSTDTQYF TGTGCCAGCAGCTTATCTGGCGGCCCTAGCACAGATACGCAGTATTTT . TRBJ2-3 . TRBV11-2
CASSQGQLLSGNTIYF TGTGCCAGCAGCCAGGGACAGCTCCTCTCTGGAAACACCATATATTTT TRBD1 TRBJ1-3 . TRBV7-6
CASSQDWQSNQPQHF TGTGCCAGCAGCCAAGATTGGCAAAGCAATCAGCCCCAGCATTTT . TRBJ1-5 . TRBV4-2
CAWQTGGVTGANVLTF TGTGCCTGGCAGACAGGGGGCGTAACTGGGGCCAACGTCCTGACTTTC TRBD1 TRBJ2-6 . TRBV30
CASSDFGKLFF TGTGCCAGTAGTGATTTCGGAAAACTGTTTTTT . TRBJ1-4 . TRBV19
CASSPRDRSSVAVTYEQYF TGTGCCAGCTCACCACGGGACAGGAGCTCGGTTGCGGTGACCTACGAGCAGTACTTC TRBD1 TRBJ2-7 . TRBV18
CASSQETRGYTF TGTGCCAGCAGCCAAGAAACACGTGGCTACACCTTC . TRBJ1-2 . TRBV4-2
CASSRKLSTEAFF TGTGCCAGCAGCCGCAAACTGTCGACTGAAGCTTTCTTT . TRBJ1-1 . TRBV7-9
CAWSVQFLAGYQETQYF TGTGCCTGGAGTGTACAGTTCCTAGCGGGGTACCAAGAGACCCAGTACTTC TRBD2 TRBJ2-5 . TRBV30
CASRPGTGGTEQFF TGTGCCAGCAGACCCGGGACAGGGGGGACTGAGCAGTTCTTC TRBD1 TRBJ2-1 . TRBV5-5
CASSPRGGGGTEAFF TGTGCCAGCAGCCCCCGAGGGGGTGGCGGCACTGAAGCTTTCTTT . TRBJ1-1 . TRBV9
CASSPPSGESSYNEQFF TGTGCCAGCTCACCACCTAGTGGGGAGAGCTCCTACAATGAGCAGTTCTTC . TRBJ2-1 . TRBV18
CASSWGRGDEQFF TGCGCCAGCAGCTGGGGGAGGGGCGATGAGCAGTTCTTC TRBD2 TRBJ2-1 once TRBV5-1
CAATGTVSSYNEQFF TGTGCCGCCACCGGGACAGTGAGCTCCTACAATGAGCAGTTCTTC TRBD1 TRBJ2-1 . TRBV6-1
CASSEPGRGSETQYF TGTGCCAGCAGTGAACCGGGTAGGGGCTCGGAGACCCAGTACTTC . TRBJ2-5 . TRBV6-1
CASATGGDTEAFF TGTGCCAGCGCGACAGGGGGGGACACTGAAGCTTTCTTT TRBD1 TRBJ1-1 . TRBV6-5
CASSLGSGQGTYEQYF TGTGCCAGCAGCTTAGGTTCGGGACAGGGCACCTACGAGCAGTACTTC TRBD1 TRBJ2-7 once TRBV7-6
CASSGLQTGELFF TGTGCCAGCAGTGGACTACAAACCGGGGAGCTGTTTTTT . TRBJ2-2 few TRBV6-6
CASSLAGTDTQYF TGTGCCAGCAGCTTGGCAGGGACAGATACGCAGTATTTT . TRBJ2-3 . TRBV5-4
CASRPTSSYNEQFF TGTGCCAGCAGACCGACTAGCTCCTACAATGAGCAGTTCTTC . TRBJ2-1 . TRBV27